Listed below are T cell receptor beta chains from one sample, sequenced in a study of T cell changes during pregnancy in multiple sclerosis. Produced via immunoSEQ multiplex PCR; TCRdb's table is partial and in-frame only. The sample lists tens of thousands of clones; 80% to 95% were seen once. The starting material was peripheral blood, obtained in the second trimester of pregnancy. These receptors all stem from a female donor with multiple sclerosis, enrolled in a pregnancy study. Each CDR3 is given without its conserved first and last residue.

v_call	j_call	cdr3_aa
TRBV14	TRBJ1-1	ASSPPGRATEAF
TRBV14	TRBJ2-3	ASSLGSGSTDTQY
TRBV9	TRBJ2-3	ASSVGLAGGTDTQY
TRBV28	TRBJ2-3	ASSKRTGGTDTQY
TRBV7-3	TRBJ2-7	ASSPEPGAYEQY
TRBV19	TRBJ1-6	ASSILGVSSPLH
TRBV28	TRBJ1-4	ASSQGQGASNEKLF
TRBV30	TRBJ1-1	AWSFDRQNTEAF
TRBV18	TRBJ2-1	ASSPPLAGERWNEQF
TRBV7-3	TRBJ2-1	ASSPAASGVYNEQF
TRBV16	TRBJ2-2	ASSQSTGDTGELF
TRBV25-1	TRBJ2-5	ASSLDPAGVQETQY
TRBV6-5	TRBJ2-2	ASSYSAGNTGELF
TRBV7-9	TRBJ1-5	ASSLAEGGDQPQH
TRBV9	TRBJ1-1	ASSVINRGNTEAF
TRBV2	TRBJ2-3	ASSFGTGGPDTQY
TRBV6-1	TRBJ2-5	ASSEVPGQGQETQY
TRBV5-5	TRBJ2-7	ASSLAGTGGSEGEQY
TRBV27	TRBJ1-1	ASRQTGLRDTEAF
TRBV2	TRBJ1-5	ASSSGTGINQPQH
TRBV19	TRBJ1-1	ASTRRGITEAF
TRBV6-5	TRBJ1-6	ASSLRTGVNSPLH
TRBV5-6	TRBJ2-2	ASSGGLAGVWNTGELF
TRBV10-3	TRBJ2-2	AISEVLGGTGELF
TRBV6-1	TRBJ2-5	ASNGRARETQY
TRBV5-5	TRBJ2-5	ASSLSGVEETQY
TRBV4-1	TRBJ2-2	ASSQGNRGRIGELF
TRBV9	TRBJ1-1	ASSVAQKNTEAF
TRBV5-6	TRBJ1-2	ASSLIGAAVHGYT
TRBV19	TRBJ1-5	ASSITLERTGNQPQH
TRBV19	TRBJ2-7	ASSIRQGSREQY
TRBV28	TRBJ1-5	ASSPGTGSRRQPQH
TRBV7-3	TRBJ2-1	ASRRAFSGAYNEQF
TRBV7-2	TRBJ2-5	ASSLATGETQY
TRBV19	TRBJ1-6	ASSSRTGGENSPLH
TRBV30	TRBJ1-6	AWRIAGASSYNSPLH
TRBV18	TRBJ1-1	ASSQQGLGTEAF
TRBV6-1	TRBJ2-7	ASKVAGRYEQY
TRBV18	TRBJ2-1	ASSLAEDYNEQF
TRBV10-1	TRBJ2-6	ASSESRGRSGANVLT
TRBV7-3	TRBJ2-5	ASSLKGAGTQY
TRBV7-8	TRBJ1-2	ASSKGTAPDGYT
TRBV5-1	TRBJ2-7	ASSLGGQSFYEQY
TRBV10-3	TRBJ1-1	AISRRGDRLNTEAF
TRBV10-3	TRBJ2-7	AISPGQGSYEQY
TRBV7-7	TRBJ2-5	ASSKGQGRYGQETQY
TRBV15	TRBJ1-2	ATRRGGGSYGYT
TRBV5-6	TRBJ1-1	ASSLVGTGGNEAF
TRBV18	TRBJ2-2	ASSPTGGRGELF